This T cell receptor (beta chain) was captured by sequencing in a study of shared clonotypes between healthy human individuals. As defined, naive CD8 cells were CD45RO-negative and positively selected for CCR7, with terminally differentiated effector memory CD45RA+ cells excluded. The V gene end was trimmed by 5 bases and the J gene end by 3 bases; junction bases not matched to a gene: 5. CDR1 and CDR2 from the germline V gene are MDHEN and SYDVKM. CDR3 length: 15 residues. The data were produced by immunoSEQ multiplex PCR, yet TCRdb's version contains in-frame clones alone and is incomplete. Of just over 2,000,000 clones listed, about 95% are singletons.

The gene calls are TRBV28 and TRBJ2-7; 12 nucleotides match TRBD1. Sequences were obtained from naive CD8+ T cells sorted from blood. The source is a man younger than 35 in good health. In DNA form, the CDR3 reads TGTGCCAGCAGTATCGGGACAGGGGGCAACTACGAGCAGTACTTC. The encoded protein is CASSIGTGGNYEQYF.